This T cell receptor (beta chain) came from a study of CD8+ T cells in alopecia areata. Study findings and constraints: Because one nonresponder was included, the link of baseline CD8+ expansion to response is considered uncertain.

Isolated RNA was reverse transcribed into cDNA used as the sequencing template. Sequencing used immunoSEQ multiplex PCR; TCRdb keeps in-frame clones, though not all of them. The sample gives about 120,000 clones, 50% to 55% of which show up once; around 0.46% is in the top ten. The treatment denotes: oral pan-JAK inhibitor, 5-10 mg twice daily. The table lists this clone with a few counts. The antigen remains undetermined. CDR3 length: 14 residues. V lost 4 bases and J lost 5, with 14 bases in between. CDR1 and CDR2 (germline): SGHAT, FQNNGV. The chain uses TRBV11-2 and TRBJ2-5; TRBD1 is a possible D gene (6 bases). The sequence came from a human donor with alopecia areata. The sequenced sample was CD4+ T cells sorted from blood, obtained at week 4, from a patient treated with tofacitinib. The CDR3 reads CASSSGRGQETQYF. The CDR3 nucleotides read TGTGCCAGCAGCTCCGGCAGGGGCCAGGAGACCCAGTACTTC.